This T cell receptor (beta chain) is drawn from a study of metastatic and nonmetastatic thyroid tumors. Study-level points and caveats: According to reports, the diversity of TCR beta was significantly higher in malignant thyroid tumors than in benign nodules, and this held in both blood and tumor samples.

The germline CDR1 and CDR2 sequences are LNHDA and SQIVND (reference sequence). The CDR3 is 16 amino acids. V shed 1 base and J 2 bases; nucleotides not matched to a gene: 4. Nobody among the patients had been given any treatment before thyroid surgery. TCRdb used MiXCR to call clones anew from the PCR reads. The sample lists around 25,000 clones, around 20% occurring once. This clone was recorded at least ten times. Its antigen remains unknown. The sample comprised adjacent normal tissue. The chain carries TRBV19 and TRBJ2-1; TRBD1 matches 8 bases. This TCR was recovered from a female donor with papillary thyroid cancer or a benign thyroid nodule (not recorded which). Some clones in this sample may be carry-over from other donors' samples. CDR3: CASSIVRTGTYNEQFF. CDR3 coding DNA: TGTGCCAGTAGTATAGTTCGGACAGGGACCTACAATGAGCAGTTCTTC.